This TCR beta chain was sequenced for a study of control samples from healthy donors and cancer patients. Germline V gene lookup returns CDR1 SEHNR and CDR2 FQNEAQ (reference sequence). This CDR3 has 17 amino acids. V shed 3 bases and J 1 base; nucleotides not matched to a gene: 8. The protocol was immunoSEQ multiplex PCR, while the TCRdb copy is restricted to in-frame clones and leaves out a portion. Of 150,000 to 160,000 clones listed, about 94% are singletons. The genes are TRBV7-9 and TRBJ1-1; TRBD1 aligns across 10 bases. Specimen: blood. This clonotype was obtained from a man in his forties in good health. The DNA for the CDR3 is TGTGCCAGCAGCTTTGGTGACAGGGGGCTCAGGAACACTGAAGCTTTCTTT. This translates into CASSFGDRGLRNTEAFF.